This entry lists 24 T cell receptor beta chains sequenced from one sample in a study of cytomegalovirus exposure and HLA in healthy donors. Repertoires were generated with immunoSEQ multiplex PCR, while TCRdb's copy carries only in-frame clones and drops some. The sample gives approximately 280,000 clones, 85% to 90% of which show up once; about 0.86% is in the top ten. Sequences were obtained from PBMCs. These receptor sequences come from a woman younger than 30 in good health and CMV-seronegative.

This rearrangement joins TRBV19 to TRBJ2-3, with 7 nucleotides matching TRBD1. The trim removed 4 bases at V and 2 bases at J, leaving 3 bases unmatched. The CDR3 is 14 amino acids. Germline V gives CDR1 LNHDA, CDR2 SQIVND (reference sequence). CDR3 sequence: CASSRTGVTDTQYF. CDR3 in DNA: TGTGCCAGTAGTAGGACAGGTGTCACAGATACGCAGTATTTT.

J is TRBJ2-2 and V is TRBV9; 7 nucleotides agree with TRBD2. Germline loops: CDR1 SGDLS, CDR2 YYNGEE. The V gene end was trimmed by 0 bases and the J gene end by 4 bases; junction bases not matched to a gene: 9. CDR3 size: 17 residues. The CDR3 DNA reads TGTGCCAGCAGCGTAGATCTGGGCGGGAGTGGCACCGGGGAGCTGTTTTTT. This translates into CASSVDLGGSGTGELFF.

The chain carries TRBV6-5 and TRBJ2-7; 10 bases line up with TRBD1. Germline CDR1 and CDR2: MNHEY and SVGAGI. Unmatched junction bases numbered 11, after V lost 8 bases and J lost 4 bases. The CDR3 totals 15 residues. CDR3 protein: CASRFGQGEGYEQYF. For the CDR3, the DNA is TGTGCCAGCCGCTTCGGACAGGGGGAAGGGTACGAGCAGTACTTC.

V gene TRBV7-3 combines with J gene TRBJ1-1, with 10 bases matching TRBD1. This CDR3 is built from 14 residues. Germline CDR1 SGHTA, CDR2 FQGTGA. Trimming took 5 bases from V and 9 from J; bases not matched to a gene: 9. The CDR3 bases are TGTGCCAGCAGCCCAGGGACAGGGGCGCCCCAAGCTTTCTTT. Translation gives CASSPGTGAPQAFF.

The chain links TRBV25-1 to TRBJ1-4; a possible D gene is TRBD1 (6 bases). V lost 3 bases to trimming and J lost 1 base, with 15 bases between them. The CDR3 sequence is 17 residues long. Germline values: CDR1 MGHDK, CDR2 SYGVNS. CDR3 amino acids: CASSDRQALQTNEKLFF. The CDR3 DNA reads TGTGCCAGCAGTGACCGACAGGCTCTTCAAACTAATGAAAAACTGTTTTTT. The full variable domain, rest sourced from reference TRBV25-1 and TRBJ1-4, is EADIYQTPRYLVIGTGKKITLECSQTMGHDKMYWYQQDPGMELHLIHYSYGVNSTEKGDLSSESTVSRIRTEHFPLTLESARPSHTSQYLCASSDRQALQTNEKLFFGSGTQLSVL.

This chain joins TRBV2 and TRBJ1-4, with D unresolved. Germline V gives CDR1 SNHLY, CDR2 FYNNEI. This CDR3 spans 14 amino acids. Trimming left V 8 bases short and J 7 bases short, with 17 bases between. Here the CDR3 DNA reads TGTGCCAGCCGGAGGAGCGGTTTGGGTGAAAAACTGTTTTTT. It is translated as CASRRSGLGEKLFF.

The chain links TRBV5-4 to TRBJ2-7; 9 nucleotides line up with TRBD1. The CDR3 totals 14 residues. Unmatched junction bases numbered 6, after V lost 2 bases and J lost 6 bases. Germline CDR1 SGHNT, CDR2 YYREEE (reference sequence). The CDR3 bases are TGTGCCAGCAGCTTCCGAGACAGGGGGGGCGAGCAGTACTTC. This encodes CASSFRDRGGEQYF.

V and J are TRBV15 and TRBJ2-2; 9 nucleotides align to TRBD1. Germline V gene data show CDR1 as LNHNV and CDR2 as YYDKDF (reference sequence). V trimming: 2 bases; J trimming: 5 bases; junction bases outside the gene matches: 9. The CDR3 runs to 17 residues. DNA for the CDR3: TGTGCCACCAGCAGACTAATACCGGGACAGGGAACCGGGGAGCTGTTTTTT. Amino acid sequence: CATSRLIPGQGTGELFF.

The rearrangement links TRBV4-1 to TRBJ1-2, with a weak D call TRBD1 (5 bases). CDR3 size: 16 residues. The V end was cut by 1 base, the J end by 4 bases, with 16 bases between. CDR1 and CDR2 from the germline V gene are MGHRA and YSYEKL. The CDR3 bases are TGCGCCAGCAGCCAAGGGTCGGCGGGGCAGCTCTATGGCTACACCTTC. Encoded protein: CASSQGSAGQLYGYTF.

J is TRBJ2-3 and V is TRBV27; 9 nucleotides agree with TRBD1. This CDR3 is built from 15 residues. Germline CDR1 reads MNHEY; CDR2 reads SMNVEV (reference sequence). V gave up 4 bases and J gave up 3 bases; unmatched junction bases: 5. The CDR3 sequence: CASSSRQGVTDTQYF. In DNA form, the CDR3 reads TGTGCCAGCAGTTCTAGACAGGGGGTTACAGATACGCAGTATTTT.

The chain has TRBV7-9 and TRBJ1-6; D gene uncertain. CDR3 length: 15 residues. The germline CDR1 and CDR2 sequences are SEHNR and FQNEAQ (reference sequence). V lost 6 bases to trimming and J lost 3 bases, with 12 bases between them. CDR3 sequence: CASRPGSYYNSPLHF. The CDR3 DNA reads TGTGCCAGCAGACCGGGGTCATACTATAATTCACCCCTCCACTTT.

The rearrangement uses TRBV5-6 and TRBJ2-3; possibly TRBD2 for D (6 bases). The CDR3 is 16 residues long. V lost 1 base, J lost 4 bases, and 16 bases lay in between. Germline values: CDR1 SGHDT, CDR2 YYEEEE. The CDR3 protein is CASSLLAGMQSDTQYF. The CDR3 DNA reads as TGTGCCAGCAGCTTGTTGGCGGGAATGCAATCAGATACGCAGTATTTT.

The chain uses TRBV27 and TRBJ2-1, with 8 bases fitting TRBD1. The CDR3 length is 15 residues. After removal of 5 bases from V and 0 bases from J, the junction contained 3 bases not matched to a gene. Germline CDR1 MNHEY, CDR2 SMNVEV (reference sequence). The CDR3 sequence: CASSKGTGSYNEQFF. CDR3 sequence (DNA): TGTGCCAGCAGTAAAGGGACAGGCTCCTACAATGAGCAGTTCTTC.

This clone was found a few times. This chain links TRBV28 with TRBJ1-5; 8 bases map to TRBD1. CDR1 and CDR2 from the germline V gene are MDHEN and SYDVKM. The J segment lost 2 bases and the V segment lost 3 bases, leaving 3 bases of the junction unmatched. The CDR3 is made up of 15 amino acids. The DNA of the CDR3 is TGTGCCAGCAGTTTCCTGGGACAGGGCAATCAGCCCCAGCATTTT. Translated, it gives CASSFLGQGNQPQHF.

The chain combines TRBV9 with TRBJ2-1; 12 bases map to TRBD1. The CDR3 is made up of 15 amino acids. Germline-derived CDR1 and CDR2 are SGDLS and YYNGEE. V dropped 6 bases and J dropped 7; count of bases not matched to a gene: 8. This chain's CDR3 is CASTHRDRGQNEQFF. The CDR3 coding sequence is TGTGCCAGCACCCACCGGGACAGGGGGCAAAATGAGCAGTTCTTC.

The chain carries TRBV28 and TRBJ1-5; the D gene is possibly TRBD1 (5 bases). Germline CDR1 is MDHEN and CDR2 is SYDVKM. V lost 2 bases, J lost 4 bases, and 15 bases lay in between. This CDR3 is built from 16 residues. CDR3 in DNA: TGTGCCAGCAGTTTAATGGGCAGGGTAGGAAATCAGCCCCAGCATTTT. Amino acids: CASSLMGRVGNQPQHF.

The chain recombines TRBV18 with TRBJ1-1, with TRBD1 matching 9 bases. The CDR3 runs 17 residues. Germline V gene sequence: CDR1 KGHSH, CDR2 LQKENI. V trimming: 2 bases; J trimming: 2 bases; junction bases outside the gene matches: 9. CDR3 sequence (DNA): TGTGCCAGCTCACCAAGGGACAGGGTCTCCCTAAACACTGAAGCTTTCTTT. Protein product: CASSPRDRVSLNTEAFF. Full variable domain (outside the CDR3, taken from reference TRBV18 and TRBJ1-1): NAGVMQNPRHLVRRRGQEARLRCSPMKGHSHVYWYRQLPEEGLKFMVYLQKENIIDESGMPKERFSAEFPKEGPSILRIQQVVRGDSAAYFCASSPRDRVSLNTEAFFGQGTRLTVV.

The count of this clone is one. This chain connects TRBV11-2 to TRBJ1-5; perhaps TRBD1 as D (6 bases). Germline V gene sequence: CDR1 SGHAT, CDR2 FQNNGV. The CDR3 sequence is 14 residues long. The V gene lost 5 bases and the J gene lost 3 bases, with 11 bases spanning the gap. CDR3 region: CASSPGQFNQPQHF. The CDR3 coding sequence is TGTGCCAGCAGCCCCGGACAGTTCAATCAGCCCCAGCATTTT.

V usage is TRBV9 and J usage is TRBJ2-1; D perhaps matches TRBD2 (6 bases). CDR1 is SGDLS and CDR2 is YYNGEE in the germline V gene. The CDR3 is 14 residues long. V lost 5 bases and J lost 4, with 13 bases in between. This chain's CDR3 is CASSPRRGYNEQFF. The CDR3 region has the DNA TGTGCCAGCAGTCCCAGGAGGGGTTACAATGAGCAGTTCTTC.

The chain recombines TRBV28 with TRBJ2-7; 11 nucleotides line up with TRBD2. The CDR3 runs to 17 residues. The trim removed 4 bases at V and 0 bases at J, leaving 8 bases unmatched. CDR1 MDHEN and CDR2 SYDVKM come from the germline V gene. The CDR3 DNA reads TGTGCCAGCAGTTCCGGGACTAGCGGACCAAGCTCCTACGAGCAGTACTTC. Translated: CASSSGTSGPSSYEQYF.

The J gene is TRBJ2-1, the V gene TRBV7-3; 12 bases map to TRBD1. J was trimmed by 6 bases and V by 4 bases; bases with no gene match: 7. The CDR3 contains 16 residues. Germline V gene lookup returns CDR1 SGHTA and CDR2 FQGTGA. The CDR3 protein is CASSSHPGQGANEQFF. The CDR3 DNA follows: TGTGCCAGCAGCTCACACCCGGGACAGGGGGCCAATGAGCAGTTCTTC.

The chain combines TRBV6-6 with TRBJ2-7; D perhaps matches TRBD1 (8 bases). Trimming took off 5 bases at V and 3 bases at J, with 14 bases between the two ends. The length of the CDR3 is 14 residues. Germline CDR1 and CDR2: MNHNY and SVGAGI (reference sequence). This chain's CDR3 is CASSQDRDYYEQYF. CDR3 DNA sequence: TGTGCCAGCAGTCAGGACAGGGACTACTACGAGCAGTACTTC.

The chain has TRBV28 and TRBJ2-4; possibly TRBD1 for D (5 bases). From germline, CDR1 is MDHEN and CDR2 SYDVKM. V lost 2 bases and J lost 8, with 7 bases in between. This CDR3 contains 12 residues. The CDR3 protein is CASSLQGDIQYF. In DNA form, the CDR3 reads TGTGCCAGCAGTTTACAAGGGGACATTCAGTACTTC.

The V gene is TRBV5-6, the J gene TRBJ1-1, with D possibly being TRBD1 (5 bases). The ends were cut back, 0 bases at V and 4 bases at J, with 13 bases in the middle. In germline, CDR1 is SGHDT, CDR2 YYEEEE. The CDR3 has 15 residues. CDR3 sequence reads: CASSLEVRVSTEAFF. In DNA form, the CDR3 reads TGTGCCAGCAGCTTGGAAGTCAGGGTTTCCACTGAAGCTTTCTTT.